Following are 21 T cell receptor beta chains from one sample sequenced in a study of T cells in women clearing cervical HPV infection. Repertoires were generated with immunoSEQ multiplex PCR, while TCRdb's copy carries only in-frame clones and drops some. This sample contains 40,000 to 60,000 clones. The sample consisted of blood buffy coat. The receptor source for this set is a woman aged 18-70 years with a cervical HPV16 infection that either progressed to CIN3+ or cleared (not recorded which).

Note on this clone: The CDR3 extends 3 residues past the end of the read, so its final part is completed from the germline J gene. V is TRBV19 and J is TRBJ2-2; no firm D call. The V end lost 6 bases, the J end lost 1 base, and 12 bases lay between the germline ends. The length of the CDR3 is 15 residues. The germline CDR1 and CDR2 sequences are LNHDA and SQIVND (reference sequence). The CDR3 spells CASRSRAGNTGELFF. Incomplete CDR3 DNA: TGTGCCAGTAGGTCCCGCGCAGGGAACACCGGGGAG.

Regarding this clone: The read halts 3 residues ahead of the CDR3 end, with the missing end drawn from the germline J gene. The chain recombines TRBV11-2 with TRBJ2-2; D remains unclear. The CDR3 consists of 14 residues. CDR1 and CDR2 (germline): SGHAT, FQNNGV. This chain's CDR3 is CASSPDSNNSPLFF. The sequenced CDR3 bases are TGTGCCAGCAGCCCCGACTCAAATAATTCACCG.

On this clone itself: The read is 3 residues too short to cover the CDR3 end, so that end is filled in from the germline J gene. The chain couples TRBV5-1 to TRBJ2-5; maybe TRBD2 (5 bases). V was trimmed by 7 bases and J by 4 bases, leaving 20 bases between them. The germline V gene encodes CDR1 SGHRS and CDR2 YFSETQ. The CDR3 runs to 15 residues. The CDR3 DNA, read in part, is TGCGCCAGCCGCCCGTCGGGGTCATTGGGAGAGACC. Translating it yields CASRPSGSLGET. The whole CDR3 region reads CASRPSGSLGETQYF.

The sequenced part of the CDR3 DNA is TGTGCCAGCAGCTTGGGATCGGCAGGGGATAAAAAA. Its translation is CASSLGSAGDKK. The whole CDR3 reads CASSLGSAGDKKLFF. The chain recombines TRBV7-9 with TRBJ1-4; D may be TRBD1 (6 bases). From the germline J gene comes the end of the CDR3, since the read stops 3 residues before it. The CDR3 runs to 15 residues. Germline V gene sequence: CDR1 SEHNR, CDR2 FQNEAQ (reference sequence). V was clipped by 3 bases and J by 9 bases, with 17 bases between them.

Concerning this clone itself: A junction end diverges from the germline sequence, so it may reflect a read error. The CDR3 end falls 3 residues outside the read, so it is completed with the germline J gene. The identical CDR3 is also encoded by other nucleotide sequences in the sample. V gene TRBV20-1 combines with J gene TRBJ1-3, with D hard to call. Germline V gene data show CDR1 as DFQATT and CDR2 as SNEGSKA (reference sequence). This CDR3 is built from 14 residues. CDR3: CSASPPDSGNTIYF. CDR3 bases read: TGCAGTGCTAGCCCCCCGGACTCTGGAAACACG.

With regard to this clone: The read terminates 3 residues before the CDR3 end, so the remaining end is supplied by the germline J gene. This chain connects TRBV5-4 to TRBJ2-3; 7 bases agree with TRBD2. The CDR3 runs to 14 residues. The germline gives CDR1 SGHNT, CDR2 YYREEE (reference sequence). The CDR3 bases that were read are TGTGCCAGCAGCTTCGGGGGGAGACAAGAGACG. Its protein product is CASSFGGRQET. The entire CDR3 protein is CASSFGGRQETQYF.

CDR3 region: CASSSDSARSDTQYF. CDR3 DNA (partial): TGTGCCAGCAGCTCAGACTCCGCTAGATCAGATACG. The chain links TRBV7-3 to TRBJ2-3; D not certain. The read halts 3 residues ahead of the CDR3 end, with the missing end drawn from the germline J gene. The V end was cut by 4 bases, the J end by 4 bases, with 15 bases between. Germline CDR1 reads SGHTA; CDR2 reads FQGTGA. The CDR3 length is 15 residues.

Comment on this clone: Read data end 3 residues before the CDR3 end; the end is taken from the germline J gene. The chain carries TRBV20-1 and TRBJ1-2; perhaps TRBD1 as D (5 bases). From germline, CDR1 is DFQATT and CDR2 SNEGSKA (reference sequence). The CDR3 has 15 residues. Between the trimmed V and J ends, which lost 0 bases and 3 bases, there was a span of 14 bases. The CDR3 here is CSARDLGQLDYGYTF. The DNA read from the CDR3 is TGCAGTGCTAGAGATTTGGGGCAGTTAGACTATGGC.

Note on this clone: The CDR3 end lies 3 residues beyond the end of the read and is filled in from the germline J gene. This chain joins TRBV19 and TRBJ1-1, with a possible D match to TRBD1 (5 bases). Germline V CDR1 and CDR2: LNHDA, SQIVND (reference sequence). CDR3 length: 13 residues. V lost 7 bases, J lost 3 bases, and 12 bases lay in between. The CDR3: CASIERGYTEAFF. CDR3 bases read: TGTGCCAGTATTGAGAGGGGTTACACTGAA.

For this clone: The read ends 3 residues early relative to the CDR3; the germline J gene fills the gap. The chain has TRBV19 and TRBJ2-3; 7 bases are a match to TRBD1. Germline V lookup: CDR1 LNHDA, CDR2 SQIVND (reference sequence). The CDR3 runs 15 residues. J gave up 1 base and V 6 bases, and 7 bases lay outside the gene matches. CDR3 DNA, as far as it was read: TGTGCCAGTAGAGCCGGGGACAGCCGCACAGATACG. Translated: CASRAGDSRTDT. In full, the CDR3 reads CASRAGDSRTDTQYF.

Notes on this clone: The read terminates 3 residues ahead of where the CDR3 ends, so the germline J gene completes it. This rearrangement joins TRBV5-1 to TRBJ1-5; D might be TRBD1 (6 bases). This CDR3 contains 15 residues. V lost 2 bases and J 3 bases, leaving 12 bases between the germline ends. Germline values: CDR1 SGHRS, CDR2 YFSETQ. This chain's CDR3 is CASSLSGALNQPQHF. The sequenced part of the CDR3 DNA is TGCGCCAGCAGCTTATCAGGGGCTCTCAATCAGCCC.

CDR3 DNA, as far as it was read: TGTGCCAGCAGCCCCTGGCGGGGCGCCACAGATACG. This sequence encodes CASSPWRGATDT. The whole CDR3 sequence is CASSPWRGATDTQYF. The V and J genes are TRBV11-1 and TRBJ2-3; TRBD2 might be the D (6 bases). The missing CDR3 end, 3 residues past where the read stops, is filled in from the germline J gene. Trimming left V 5 bases short and J 2 bases short, with 14 bases between. This CDR3 contains 15 residues. CDR1 and CDR2 (germline): SGHAT, FQDESV (reference sequence).

In regard to this clone: The read ends 3 residues early relative to the CDR3; the germline J gene fills the gap. The rearrangement links TRBV3-1 (or the pseudogene TRBV3-2) to TRBJ2-1, with TRBD2 matching over 8 bases. This CDR3 has 15 residues. Germline loops: CDR1 LGHDT, CDR2 YNNKEL (reference sequence). Unmatched junction bases numbered 3, after V lost 4 bases and J lost 1 base. The part of the CDR3 DNA that was read is TGTGCCAGCAGCCTTGCTAGCGGGTCCTACAATGAG. It translates to CASSLASGSYNE. The complete CDR3 sequence is CASSLASGSYNEQFF.

About this clone itself: The read gets to within 3 residues of the CDR3 end, and the germline J gene fills in the rest. V gene TRBV28 combines with J gene TRBJ2-7; TRBD2 agrees at 8 bases. The germline V gene encodes CDR1 MDHEN and CDR2 SYDVKM. The CDR3 is 15 amino acids. The ends lost 3 bases at V and 3 bases at J; junction bases unmatched: 7. Partial CDR3 DNA: TGTGCCAGCAGTTTGAAAGCTAGCGGGTACTACGAG. Translating gives CASSLKASGYYE. The entire CDR3 is CASSLKASGYYEQYF.

A note on this clone: Read sequence stops 3 residues before the CDR3 end, and the germline J gene provides the missing end. The rearrangement links TRBV2 to TRBJ1-4, with D possibly TRBD1 on 6 matching bases. The CDR3 covers 16 residues. With 9 bases removed from V and 5 bases from J, the gap between germline ends came to 22 bases. Per germline, CDR1 SNHLY and CDR2 FYNNEI. The CDR3 spells CASSNPSRGRNEKLFF. The sequenced part of the CDR3 DNA is TGTGCCAGTAGTAACCCATCCAGGGGCAGGAATGAAAAA.

Of note for this clone: The DNA ends 3 residues before the CDR3 does, and the rest of the CDR3 is filled in from the germline J gene. This sequence joins TRBV11-2 and TRBJ2-1, with 7 bases fitting TRBD1. The CDR3 runs 14 residues. The ends lost 3 bases at V and 8 bases at J; junction bases unmatched: 7. In germline, CDR1 is SGHAT, CDR2 FQNNGV. Partial CDR3 DNA: TGTGCCAGCAGCTTCGACAGGGTGCCGGATGAG. It specifies CASSFDRVPDE. The full CDR3 reads CASSFDRVPDEQFF.

A note on this clone: One end of the junction fails to match germline, which may point to a read error. Read coverage stops 3 residues before the CDR3 terminus; the germline J gene supplies the remainder. The same CDR3 also results from other DNA sequences found in this sample. The V call is TRBV6-2 or TRBV6-3, the J call TRBJ1-3; D is perhaps TRBD1 (5 bases). CDR3 length: 16 residues. In germline, CDR1 is MNHEY, CDR2 SVGEGT. The sequenced part of the CDR3 DNA is TGTGCCAGCACCACATGGAGGGGCAGAGCTGGAAACACA. Translating it yields CASTTWRGRAGNT. The whole CDR3 is CASTTWRGRAGNTIYF.

Note on this clone: The read stops 3 residues short of the end of the CDR3; the missing end is completed from the germline J gene. This rearrangement joins TRBV18 to TRBJ1-1, with D perhaps TRBD1 (5 bases). Trimming cost V 4 bases and J 1 base, with 16 bases left between them. The CDR3 runs to 16 residues. Per germline, CDR1 KGHSH and CDR2 LQKENI. The part of the CDR3 DNA that was read is TGTGCCAGCTCACGTCTAACAGGAGACCAGAACACTGAA. As protein: CASSRLTGDQNTE. The entire CDR3 protein is CASSRLTGDQNTEAFF.

CDR3 bases read: TGTGCCAGCAGGGAACAGGCCAGGGTGGCA. Protein sequence: CASREQARVA. In full, the CDR3 reads CASREQARVALFF. This chain joins TRBV6-1 and TRBJ1-4; weak D call: TRBD1 (5 bases). Coverage ceases 3 residues before the CDR3 finishes, and the germline J gene fills in the end. The CDR3 is made up of 13 amino acids. The germline V gene has CDR1 MNHNS and CDR2 SASEGT.

Points on this clone: The read halts 3 residues ahead of the CDR3 end, with the missing end drawn from the germline J gene. V is TRBV4-1 and J is TRBJ1-5; D is unclear. This CDR3 is 15 amino acids long. Trimming shortened V by 2 bases and J by 9 bases, and 17 bases separated the two germline ends. Germline CDR1 reads MGHRA; CDR2 reads YSYEKL. CDR3 DNA, as far as it was read: TGCGCCAGCAGCCAAAGACTTCTAGGTTTTTGGCCC. Protein product: CASSQRLLGFWP. The CDR3 in its entirety is CASSQRLLGFWPQHF.

In the case of this clone: The read terminates 3 residues before the CDR3 end, so the remaining end is supplied by the germline J gene. The V call is TRBV5-5, the J call TRBJ2-7, with D tentatively TRBD1 (5 bases). The V and J ends lost 5 bases and 5 bases respectively, with 11 bases between them. CDR3 size: 12 residues. Germline CDR1 SGHKS, CDR2 YYEKEE (reference sequence). CDR3 DNA, as far as it was read: TGTGCCAGCAGTGACAGTCGGGACGAG. Protein product: CASSDSRDE. The full CDR3 reads CASSDSRDEQYF.